These 30 T cell receptor beta chains were all obtained from the same sample, sequenced in a study of T-cell reconstitution after alpha-beta-depleted transplantation in children. TCRbeta library preparation incorporated unique molecular identifiers. A single record per CDR3 protein comes from TCRdb applying MiXCR to the PCR reads. The data show a few hundred thousand distinct CDR3 sequences, roughly a tenth seen once. This specimen consisted of PBMCs from the stem cell graft donor, obtained from the stem cell graft. Receptors were obtained from a human donor who donated a stem cell graft to a child with SCID.

The CDR3 protein is CASSSLRGGGEQYF. CDR3 bases: TGTGCCAGCAGTTCGCTCCGGGGGGGCGGAGAGCAGTACTTC. The chain is built from TRBV6-5 and TRBJ2-7; TRBD2 matches 8 bases. V lost 4 bases and J lost 7; bases outside the gene matches: 9. The CDR3 spans 14 residues. CDR1 and CDR2 (germline): MNHEY, SVGAGI.

This clonotype showed up many times. The V and J genes are TRBV7-3 and TRBJ2-3; 9 nucleotides agree with TRBD1. The ends lost 5 bases at V and 2 bases at J; junction bases unmatched: 11. Germline lookup yields CDR1 SGHTA and CDR2 FQGTGA. This CDR3 is built from 17 residues. This CDR3 is CASSHPRTGADTDTQYF. The CDR3, as DNA: TGTGCCAGCAGCCACCCCCGGACAGGGGCTGACACAGATACGCAGTATTTT.

This clonotype showed up many times. The genes are TRBV12-3 or TRBV12-4 and TRBJ2-2; D is undetermined. Trimming left V 8 bases short and J 0 bases short, with 13 bases between. The CDR3 is 15 amino acids. The CDR3 DNA follows: TGTGCCAGCGTCACATCGAACGCGAACACCGGGGAGCTGTTTTTT. It codes for CASVTSNANTGELFF.

The genes are TRBV20-1 and TRBJ2-3; tentative D call: TRBD2 (6 bases). There are 11 residues in the CDR3. The germline CDR1 and CDR2 sequences are DFQATT and SNEGSKA (reference sequence). The V end was cut by 6 bases, the J end by 10 bases, with 14 bases between. For the CDR3, the DNA is TGCAGTGCCGAACGGGACTCCCCGCAGTATTTT. Protein product: CSAERDSPQYF.

Points on this clonotype: An end of the junction does not agree with germline; a read error may underlie this. This sequence joins TRBV24-1 and TRBJ2-5, with 8 bases identical to TRBD1. The V gene's germline CDR1 is KGHDR and CDR2 SFDVKD. The length of the CDR3 is 16 residues. In nucleotides, the CDR3 is TGTGCCACCAGTGATCCTCGAGGCAGGGGGCAAGATACCCAGTACTTC. Translating gives CATSDPRGRGQDTQYF.

This clonotype turned up a few times. The chain is built from TRBV6-1 and TRBJ1-4, with D unresolved. CDR1 is MNHNS, CDR2 SASEGT, per germline. The CDR3 runs 14 residues. The ends were cut back, 10 bases at V and 5 bases at J, with 17 bases in the middle. CDR3 nucleotide sequence: TGTGCCACGTCGCGAGGCACCTCAAATGAAAAACTGTTTTTT. The encoded protein is CATSRGTSNEKLFF.

This clonotype was picked up many times. V and J are TRBV6-5 and TRBJ1-6; possibly TRBD1 for D (5 bases). Trimming removed 6 bases from V and 0 bases from J, with 9 bases in between. The CDR3 has 15 residues. Germline V lookup: CDR1 MNHEY, CDR2 SVGAGI. DNA of the CDR3: TGTGCCAGCAGGCCAGGGAGCTCCTATAATTCACCCCTCCACTTT. This encodes CASRPGSSYNSPLHF.

This clonotype has a count of ten or more. The chain links TRBV20-1 to TRBJ1-3, with D unclear. The germline V gene has CDR1 DFQATT and CDR2 SNEGSKA (reference sequence). The CDR3 runs to 14 residues. Trimming took off 1 base at V and 1 base at J, with 8 bases between the two ends. This CDR3 is CSARGAGSGNTIYF. The CDR3, as DNA: TGCAGTGCTAGAGGAGCAGGTTCTGGAAACACCATATATTTT.

The V gene is TRBV7-9, the J gene TRBJ2-3; 7 bases agree with TRBD1. The CDR3 is 17 amino acids. J was trimmed by 2 bases and V by 5 bases; bases with no gene match: 13. Germline V gives CDR1 SEHNR, CDR2 FQNEAQ (reference sequence). CDR3 bases: TGTGCCAGCAGCCACGGGACAGAAGGAAAGAACACAGATACGCAGTATTTT. This sequence encodes CASSHGTEGKNTDTQYF.

The V call is TRBV9, the J call TRBJ1-2; maybe TRBD1 (5 bases). V lost 8 bases to trimming and J lost 4 bases, with 21 bases between them. The CDR3 length is 15 residues. The germline V gene has CDR1 SGDLS and CDR2 YYNGEE. For the CDR3, the DNA is TGTGCCAGTTCCCTGGGGCAGCTAAGTCCCTATGGCTACACCTTC. Encoded protein: CASSLGQLSPYGYTF. Full variable domain (rest looked up from reference TRBV9 and TRBJ1-2): DSGVTQTPKHLITATGQRVTLRCSPRSGDLSVYWYQQSLDQGLQFLIQYYNGEERAKGNILERFSAQQFPDLHSELNLSSLELGDSALYFCASSLGQLSPYGYTFGSGTRLTVV.

This clonotype was counted a few times. The chain recombines TRBV20-1 with TRBJ1-3; D gene unclear. The germline gives CDR1 DFQATT, CDR2 SNEGSKA (reference sequence). The ends were cut back, 6 bases at V and 7 bases at J, with 19 bases in the middle. The CDR3 covers 14 residues. For the CDR3, the DNA is TGCAGTGCCCCGGACCCAACCCGCCGGAACACCATATATTTT. Translation: CSAPDPTRRNTIYF.

This clonotype was detected ten times or more. V gene TRBV7-9 combines with J gene TRBJ1-5; maybe TRBD1 (6 bases). Germline CDR1 SEHNR, CDR2 FQNEAQ (reference sequence). This CDR3 has 15 residues. V was pared by 3 bases and J by 6 bases, with 15 bases between. CDR3 sequence (DNA): TGTGCCAGCAGCTTCGGTCCAGGGGAGGCTCAGCCCCAGCATTTT. The encoded protein is CASSFGPGEAQPQHF.

This clonotype came up a few times. The V and J genes are TRBV7-2 and TRBJ1-5, with D hard to call. From germline, CDR1 is SGHTA and CDR2 FQGNSA. The CDR3 has 12 residues. Trimming took off 7 bases at V and 5 bases at J, with 9 bases between the two ends. The CDR3 is CASTLLDQPQHF. Here the CDR3 DNA reads TGTGCCAGCACCCTTCTCGATCAGCCCCAGCATTTT. Drawing the rest from reference TRBV7-2 and TRBJ1-5, the complete variable domain is GAGVSQSPSNKVTEKGKDVELRCDPISGHTALYWYRQSLGQGLEFLIYFQGNSAPDKSGLPSDRFSAERTGGSVSTLTIQRTQQEDSAVYLCASTLLDQPQHFGDGTRLSIL.

Comment on this clonotype: This may be a read error, as it is one base from a much larger clone. The CDR3 carries no conserved terminal phenylalanine or tryptophan, so it likely arises from a read error. V usage is TRBV7-2 and J usage is TRBJ2-7; maybe TRBD1 (6 bases). V was cut by 6 bases and J by 2 bases, with 17 bases left in between. Germline V lookup: CDR1 SGHTA, CDR2 FQGNSA. The CDR3 loop spans 15 amino acids. Here the CDR3 reads CASSSGVQATYEQYY. Here the CDR3 DNA reads TGTGCCAGCAGTTCAGGGGTTCAGGCCACCTACGAGCAGTACTAC.

This clonotype was seen ten or more times. This chain links TRBV7-2 with TRBJ1-4; D perhaps matches TRBD1 (5 bases). Deletions cut 4 bases from V and 4 bases from J, with 13 bases between. The CDR3 has 15 residues. In germline, CDR1 is SGHTA, CDR2 FQGNSA. CDR3 coding DNA: TGTGCCAGCAGCTCCCGGCAGGGCTTTAATGAAAAACTGTTTTTT. This translates into CASSSRQGFNEKLFF.

This clonotype was recorded at least ten times. This chain uses TRBV6-2 or TRBV6-3 with TRBJ2-2, with TRBD1 matching 7 bases. The trim removed 11 bases at V and 4 bases at J, leaving 10 bases unmatched. The CDR3 extends over 14 amino acids. Germline CDR1 is MNHEY and CDR2 is SVGEGT. CDR3 protein: CALMSDRSTGELFF. As DNA, the CDR3 is TGTGCCTTAATGTCGGACAGGAGCACCGGGGAGCTGTTTTTT.

This clonotype was found a few times. The chain carries TRBV5-1 and TRBJ2-3; TRBD2 aligns across 10 bases. From germline, CDR1 is SGHRS and CDR2 YFSETQ. This CDR3 is built from 15 residues. The V gene end was trimmed by 4 bases and the J gene end by 5 bases; junction bases not matched to a gene: 7. The CDR3 is CASSSSGGQKDTQYF. CDR3 coding DNA: TGCGCCAGCAGCAGTAGCGGGGGGCAGAAAGATACGCAGTATTTT.

This clonotype was detected many times. The chain joins TRBV5-1 to TRBJ2-2; TRBD2 matches 8 bases. The CDR3 loop spans 16 amino acids. The germline gives CDR1 SGHRS, CDR2 YFSETQ. With 0 bases clipped from V and 8 bases from J, the junction kept 9 bases outside the gene matches. CDR3 sequence reads: CASSLVGLVFGGELFF. The CDR3 DNA reads as TGCGCCAGCAGCTTGGTGGGACTAGTCTTTGGAGGGGAGCTGTTTTTT.

This clonotype showed up just a few times. The chain joins TRBV12-3 or TRBV12-4 to TRBJ1-1; D unresolved. The CDR3 is 16 residues long. With 3 bases removed from V and 0 bases from J, the gap between germline ends came to 14 bases. The CDR3 nucleotides read TGTGCCAGCAGTTTGGCCGGACGGAGCATGAACACTGAAGCTTTCTTT. It is translated as CASSLAGRSMNTEAFF.

Only a few counts were recorded for this clonotype. Relative to the germline gene, one junction end is altered; a read error may explain this. This chain connects TRBV25-1 to TRBJ1-6; weak D call: TRBD1 (6 bases). This CDR3 region has 14 residues. The V gene's germline CDR1 is MGHDK and CDR2 SYGVNS. CDR3 protein: CPSRGGVGNSPLHF. CDR3 coding DNA: TGTCCCAGCAGGGGCGGGGTTGGGAATTCACCCCTCCACTTT. The full variable domain, in which reference TRBV25-1 and TRBJ1-6 provide the parts outside the CDR3, is EADIYQTPRYLVIGTGKKITLECSQTMGHDKMYWYQQDPGMELHLIHYSYGVNSTEKGDLSSESTVSRIRTEHFPLTLESARPSHTSQYLCPSRGGVGNSPLHFGNGTRLTVT.

At least ten counts were recorded for this clonotype. The chain combines TRBV10-3 with TRBJ2-7, with 10 positions matching TRBD1. Trimming cost V 3 bases and J 6 bases; bases outside gene matches: 2. CDR1 is ENHRY, CDR2 SYGVKD, per germline. This CDR3 is built from 13 residues. CDR3 loop: CAISEDRGLEQYF. In nucleotides, the CDR3 is TGTGCCATCAGTGAAGACAGGGGGCTCGAGCAGTACTTC.

The V and J genes are TRBV5-1 and TRBJ2-7, with 8 bases aligning to TRBD1. CDR3 length: 14 amino acids. V gave up 3 bases and J gave up 3 bases; unmatched junction bases: 5. The germline V gene encodes CDR1 SGHRS and CDR2 YFSETQ. Here the CDR3 DNA reads TGCGCCAGCAGCTACTGGACAGGGAGCTACGAGCAGTACTTC. Its translation is CASSYWTGSYEQYF.

This clonotype was counted at least ten times. CDR3 nucleotides: TGCGCCAGCAGCTCCACTCGACTAGCGGGTAATAATGAGCAGTTCTTC. Its protein is CASSSTRLAGNNEQFF. The chain has TRBV5-1 and TRBJ2-1; 10 nucleotides agree with TRBD2. V lost 3 bases and J lost 7; bases outside the gene matches: 10. The CDR3 contains 16 residues. Germline CDR1 and CDR2: SGHRS and YFSETQ.

At least ten counts were recorded for this clonotype. The V and J genes are TRBV29-1 and TRBJ1-2, with D possibly TRBD1 on 6 matching bases. This CDR3 spans 13 amino acids. The germline CDR1 and CDR2 sequences are SQVTM and ANQGSEA. Deletions cut 6 bases from V and 2 bases from J, with 13 bases between. The DNA of the CDR3 is TGCAGCGTGGCAGACAGGAGGAACTATGGCTACACCTTC. Its protein product is CSVADRRNYGYTF.

The sample holds many counts of this clonotype. This chain links TRBV7-8 with TRBJ1-4, with a possible D match to TRBD1 (6 bases). The CDR3 contains 14 residues. CDR1 is SGHVS, CDR2 FQNEAQ, per germline. Trimming took off 4 bases at V and 7 bases at J, with 13 bases between the two ends. The CDR3 here is CASSSPRGGEKLFF. CDR3 nucleotide sequence: TGTGCCAGCAGCTCCCCCAGGGGAGGTGAAAAACTGTTTTTT.

Ten or more counts support this clonotype. The chain couples TRBV4-3 to TRBJ1-4, with a possible D match to TRBD1 (6 bases). V shed 0 bases and J shed 7 bases, with 12 bases lying between them. The CDR3 consists of 15 residues. In germline, CDR1 is LGHNA, CDR2 YSLEER. The CDR3 nucleotides are TGCGCCAGCAGCCAAGAAAGAGGGGGGAGTGAAAAACTGTTTTTT. This translates into CASSQERGGSEKLFF.

This chain uses TRBV5-1 with TRBJ2-5, with no clear D. Germline loops: CDR1 SGHRS, CDR2 YFSETQ. Trimming shortened V by 2 bases and J by 4 bases, and 12 bases separated the two germline ends. This CDR3 is 14 amino acids long. The CDR3: CASSFSRPVETQYF. In nucleotides, the CDR3 is TGCGCCAGCAGCTTTAGCCGCCCCGTAGAGACCCAGTACTTC. Full variable domain (missing parts from reference TRBV5-1 and TRBJ2-5): KAGVTQTPRYLIKTRGQQVTLSCSPISGHRSVSWYQQTPGQGLQFLFEYFSETQRNKGNFPGRFSGRQFSNSRSEMNVSTLELGDSALYLCASSFSRPVETQYFGPGTRLLVL.

The sample holds many counts of this clonotype. The gene calls are TRBV28 and TRBJ2-3; D call uncertain. Germline-derived CDR1 and CDR2 are MDHEN and SYDVKM. Between the trimmed V and J ends, which lost 7 bases and 2 bases, there was a span of 10 bases. This CDR3 has 13 residues. The CDR3 DNA is TGTGCCAGCACGGGCAGCAACACAGATACGCAGTATTTT. The encoded protein is CASTGSNTDTQYF.

This clonotype has a count of ten or more. The chain recombines TRBV10-3 with TRBJ1-2; 7 nucleotides align to TRBD1. CDR3 length: 15 residues. Germline V gene data show CDR1 as ENHRY and CDR2 as SYGVKD. The V and J ends lost 6 bases and 0 bases, in that order; junction bases with no gene match: 7. CDR3 in amino acids: CAIRGGQTSNYGYTF. CDR3 in DNA: TGTGCCATCAGGGGGGGACAGACGTCTAACTATGGCTACACCTTC.

This clonotype was detected many times. The gene calls are TRBV5-1 and TRBJ1-6; 7 nucleotides align to TRBD1. This CDR3 comprises 14 residues. Germline CDR1 and CDR2: SGHRS and YFSETQ. V lost 3 bases, J lost 8 bases, and 5 bases stayed unmatched. CDR3 DNA: TGCGCCAGCAGCTCCAGGGGGGTGGATTCACCCCTCCACTTT. It codes for CASSSRGVDSPLHF.